Only a few counts were recorded for the clone carrying this TCR beta chain. V shed 5 bases and J shed 8 bases, with 15 bases lying between them. This CDR3 has 13 residues. CDR1 and CDR2 from the germline V gene are DFQATT and SNEGSKA (reference sequence). Individual cDNA molecules received unique molecular identifiers during library preparation. TCRdb ran MiXCR on the 5' RACE reads and lists one entry per CDR3 protein. This sample has 45,000 to 70,000 distinct CDR3 sequences, with about 8% found just once. The sample comes from a study of early T cells in non-severe SARS-CoV-2 infection. Turning to the study itself: Alpha and beta chains were unpaired, from unsorted whole-blood bulk RNA.

This material consisted of whole blood, taken at baseline. The clonotype comes from an adult who was a healthcare worker with PCR-confirmed SARS-CoV-2 infection or an uninfected control (not recorded which). V usage is TRBV20-1 and J usage is TRBJ1-4, with D unclear. CDR3 coding DNA: TGCAGTGCTGCGGTCCCGGGCGAGGAAAAACTGTTTTTT. This codes for CSAAVPGEEKLFF.